This T cell receptor (beta chain) was sequenced for a study of Graves' ophthalmopathy and Graves' hyperthyroidism. Broader study findings: The model forecast ophthalmopathy progression, reaching roughly 70% sensitivity and roughly 72% specificity. Appearing in blood as well were most expanded thyroid clonotypes above 0.001 frequency. For separating ophthalmopathy from stable hyperthyroidism, a 13-signature model gave 85% to 90% sensitivity and 81.08% specificity.

This clonotype was seen only a few times. Its antigen is as yet unknown. Exclusion covered patients with other autoimmune diseases or uncontrolled infections (as well as pregnancy or lactation). The CDR3 is 14 amino acids. Germline CDR1 and CDR2: ENHRY and SYGVKD. The V segment lost 6 bases and the J segment 8 bases; nucleotides outside the gene matches: 11. Scientists amplified the TCR beta CDR3 regions from RNA transcripts. First-round RT-PCR relied on HTBI primers, and a second-round multiplex PCR came next. TCRdb redid the calling of the multiplex PCR reads with MiXCR, one entry per CDR3 protein. The sample shows hundreds of thousands of distinct CDR3 sequences, around 45% of them seen only once.

The sequence was collected from an adult man with Graves' ophthalmopathy. The V and J genes are TRBV10-3 and TRBJ2-7; 9 nucleotides agree with TRBD1. Sequences were obtained from peripheral blood. The CDR3 region is CAIRRTGASEKQYF. DNA of the CDR3: TGTGCCATCAGAAGGACAGGGGCCTCCGAGAAGCAGTACTTC.